This T cell receptor beta chain is from a study of T cells after yellow fever vaccination. Study information: The authors prepared low-cell-number fractions using SMART-Seq v4 Ultra Low Input. Notes on the study in general: From the bulk population, abundant clonotypes could contaminate and appear within FACS-sorted repertoires. Peak timing came faster in the weaker secondary response, day 5 versus 15.

Notes on this clonotype: Its target is unknown.

This CDR3 is built from 16 residues. With 4 bases clipped from V and 3 bases from J, the junction kept 10 bases outside the gene matches. CDR1 and CDR2 (germline): SEHNR, FQNEAQ (reference sequence). A process of 5'RACE template switching, which added a universal primer site and UMIs, was used to make TCR cDNA. TCRdb used MiXCR to reprocess the 5' RACE reads, holding one entry per CDR3 protein. The sample records 450,000 to 550,000 distinct CDR3 sequences, about a fifth being singletons. The sequencing used PBMCs, collected 15 days after the yellow fever booster vaccination. The V call is TRBV7-9, the J call TRBJ2-5; the match to TRBD1 covers 8 bases. The sequence derives from a young man who received the YFV17D yellow fever vaccine. Written as DNA, the CDR3 is TGTGCCAGCAGCTCCACCCGGGACAGGAGAGAAGAGACCCAGTACTTC. Its protein is CASSSTRDRREETQYF.